This T cell receptor (beta chain) was captured in a study of T cell responses to AZD1222 COVID-19 vaccine. The data were produced by immunoSEQ multiplex PCR, yet TCRdb's version contains in-frame clones alone and is incomplete. The data contain about 130,000 clones, 85% of them seen just once; the ten biggest clones take up roughly 4%. V lost 4 bases to trimming and J lost 3 bases; unmatched junction nucleotides: 6. The CDR3 length is 16 residues. Per germline, CDR1 SGHRS and CDR2 YFSETQ. Sequencing was performed on peripheral blood, taken 28 days after the second AZD1222 dose. The receptor was derived from an adult who received the AZD1222 COVID-19 vaccine. The rearrangement links TRBV5-1 to TRBJ2-1; 11 nucleotides agree with TRBD2. CDR3 protein: CASSPITSGGYNEQFF. The CDR3 coding sequence is TGCGCCAGCAGCCCAATAACTAGCGGGGGCTACAATGAGCAGTTCTTC.